A single sample is the source of the 22 T cell receptor beta chains below, sequenced in a study of brain T cells in children with intractable seizures. Sequencing used immunoSEQ multiplex PCR; TCRdb keeps in-frame clones, though not all of them. The sample has under 150,000 clones, 85% to 95% seen once. This material consisted of peripheral blood, taken at surgery. The receptor set was obtained from a boy younger than two with hemimegalencephaly and intractable seizures.

V usage is TRBV4-2 and J usage is TRBJ2-7; D unresolved. This CDR3 is 12 amino acids long. CDR1 and CDR2 from the germline V gene are LGHNA and YNFKEQ. The V gene lost 0 bases and the J gene lost 3 bases, with 3 bases spanning the gap. Here the CDR3 reads CASSQDRYEQYF. The CDR3 nucleotides read TGTGCCAGCAGCCAAGATCGCTACGAGCAGTACTTC.

This rearrangement joins TRBV19 to TRBJ2-2; 8 positions agree with TRBD2. CDR3 length equals 15 residues. CDR1 and CDR2 from the germline V gene are LNHDA and SQIVND (reference sequence). Losses at the gene ends were 4 bases for V and 2 bases for J; bases not matched to a gene: 3. In nucleotides, the CDR3 is TGTGCCAGTAGTAGCCGGGGGGGAAACACCGGGGAGCTGTTTTTT. As protein: CASSSRGGNTGELFF.

This rearrangement joins TRBV2 to TRBJ2-1; D is perhaps TRBD1 (5 bases). Trimming removed 6 bases at V and 9 bases at J, with 18 bases between. CDR3 length equals 14 residues. Germline V gives CDR1 SNHLY, CDR2 FYNNEI. DNA of the CDR3: TGTGCCAGCAGCCGGGTCACTGGGGCCCCTGAGCAGTTCTTC. Amino acid sequence: CASSRVTGAPEQFF.

This clone appeared a few times. The chain has TRBV5-4 and TRBJ2-7; D might be TRBD1 (7 bases). V lost 4 bases to trimming and J lost 2 bases, with 13 bases between them. The germline V gene encodes CDR1 SGHNT and CDR2 YYREEE (reference sequence). The CDR3 extends over 14 amino acids. In DNA, the CDR3 is TGTGCCAGCAGCGCGGGGACAGTCACCTACGAGCAGTACTTC. Translated, it gives CASSAGTVTYEQYF. Full variable domain (remainder filled in from reference TRBV5-4 and TRBJ2-7): ETGVTQSPTHLIKTRGQQVTLRCSSQSGHNTVSWYQQALGQGPQFIFQYYREEENGRGNFPPRFSGLQFPNYSSELNVNALELDDSALYLCASSAGTVTYEQYFGPGTRLTVT.

This clone was picked up one time. The CDR3 protein is CASRRLAGVYEQYF. CDR3 DNA sequence: TGTGCCAGCAGACGACTAGCGGGAGTCTACGAGCAGTACTTC. The chain links TRBV5-6 to TRBJ2-7, with 12 bases lining up with TRBD2. V shed 5 bases, J shed 3 bases, and the junction held 3 bases outside the gene matches. Germline V gives CDR1 SGHDT, CDR2 YYEEEE. The CDR3 is 14 amino acids.

V gene TRBV7-9 combines with J gene TRBJ2-7, with 7 bases lining up with TRBD1. The CDR3 is 13 residues long. Looked up from germline, CDR1 is SEHNR and CDR2 is FQNEAQ (reference sequence). V lost 2 bases to trimming and J lost 5 bases; unmatched junction nucleotides: 3. CDR3 residues: CASSLNRGDEQYF. DNA for the CDR3: TGTGCCAGCAGCTTAAACAGGGGCGACGAGCAGTACTTC.

This rearrangement joins TRBV6-5 to TRBJ2-2; no firm D call. CDR1 MNHEY and CDR2 SVGAGI come from the germline V gene. This CDR3 region has 15 residues. V lost 4 bases, J lost 4 bases, and 13 bases lay in between. The CDR3 loop reads CASSWRSVGTGELFF. The CDR3 DNA follows: TGTGCCAGCAGTTGGCGTAGTGTTGGCACCGGGGAGCTGTTTTTT.

This sequence joins TRBV7-2 and TRBJ2-3; weak D call: TRBD2 (6 bases). Germline CDR1 is SGHTA and CDR2 is FQGNSA. Trimming stripped 5 bases from V and 6 bases from J, with 18 bases between. The CDR3 consists of 15 residues. The DNA for the CDR3 is TGTGCCAGCAGCCCGGCGGGGCGGGCGTCGGATACGCAGTATTTT. Translated: CASSPAGRASDTQYF.

This clone showed up just once. This chain joins TRBV5-6 and TRBJ2-3; the match to TRBD1 covers 7 bases. V dropped 2 bases and J dropped 0; count of bases not matched to a gene: 3. Germline CDR1 is SGHDT and CDR2 is YYEEEE. CDR3 length: 15 amino acids. The CDR3 coding sequence is TGTGCCAGCAGCTTCACAGGGGCGAGCACAGATACGCAGTATTTT. It encodes CASSFTGASTDTQYF.

The chain recombines TRBV5-4 with TRBJ2-5; D is perhaps TRBD2 (6 bases). Germline loops: CDR1 SGHNT, CDR2 YYREEE (reference sequence). Trimming took 4 bases from V and 2 from J, leaving 15 bases between them. The CDR3 runs to 15 residues. The CDR3 reads CASSPALASQETQYF. The CDR3 nucleotides are TGTGCCAGCAGCCCCGCACTAGCCTCACAAGAGACCCAGTACTTC.

This chain links TRBV13 with TRBJ2-2, with D possibly matching TRBD1 (8 bases). With 5 bases removed from V and 1 base from J, the gap between germline ends came to 14 bases. This CDR3 has 16 amino acids. The V gene's germline CDR1 is PRHDT and CDR2 FYEKMQ (reference sequence). The CDR3 DNA follows: TGTGCCAGCAGCCTCAGCGGGACAGGGAACACCGGGGAGCTGTTTTTT. Translating gives CASSLSGTGNTGELFF.

The V gene is TRBV5-1, the J gene TRBJ2-1; D is possibly TRBD1 (6 bases). The germline CDR1 and CDR2 sequences are SGHRS and YFSETQ. The CDR3 extends over 13 amino acids. The V and J ends lost 4 bases and 10 bases respectively, with 15 bases between them. The CDR3 protein is CASSLGAHGEQFF. The CDR3 DNA is TGCGCCAGCAGCCTGGGGGCCCACGGGGAGCAGTTCTTC.

This clone was observed once. This rearrangement joins TRBV7-2 to TRBJ2-3, with 8 bases fitting TRBD2. V was pared by 1 base and J by 2 bases, with 2 bases of the junction left unmatched. CDR1 SGHTA and CDR2 FQGNSA come from the germline V gene. This CDR3 is built from 15 residues. The CDR3, as DNA: TGTGCCAGCAGCTTAGGACTAGCGTTCACAGATACGCAGTATTTT. It codes for CASSLGLAFTDTQYF.

This chain connects TRBV13 to TRBJ2-1; D perhaps matches TRBD2 (5 bases). Trimming removed 5 bases from V and 8 bases from J, with 10 bases in between. Germline lookup yields CDR1 PRHDT and CDR2 FYEKMQ (reference sequence). The CDR3 runs 12 residues. CDR3: CASSTRVDEQFF. Written as DNA, the CDR3 is TGTGCCAGCAGCACGAGGGTGGATGAGCAGTTCTTC.

This clone showed up just once. The chain links TRBV13 to TRBJ1-1; D unresolved. Trimming took off 4 bases at V and 4 bases at J, with 13 bases between the two ends. Germline V gene lookup returns CDR1 PRHDT and CDR2 FYEKMQ (reference sequence). The CDR3 consists of 14 residues. Here the CDR3 DNA reads TGTGCCAGCAGCTCCCATACTCCGCCCACTGAAGCTTTCTTT. Amino acids: CASSSHTPPTEAFF.

The chain recombines TRBV5-5 with TRBJ2-1; a weak D match, TRBD2 (5 bases). This CDR3 region has 19 residues. Between the trimmed V and J ends, which lost 1 base and 1 base, there was a span of 21 bases. Per the germline V gene, CDR1 is SGHKS and CDR2 is YYEKEE (reference sequence). The CDR3 DNA sequence: TGTGCCAGCAGCTTGTTGAGGGTTTGGGGTGGACCGTCCTACAATGAGCAGTTCTTC. Residues: CASSLLRVWGGPSYNEQFF. Filled out from reference TRBV5-5 and TRBJ2-1, the complete variable domain reads DAGVTQSPTHLIKTRGQQVTLRCSPISGHKSVSWYQQVLGQGPQFIFQYYEKEERGRGNFPDRFSARQFPNYSSELNVNALLLGDSALYLCASSLLRVWGGPSYNEQFFGPGTRLTVL.

This clone has only one observation. The V call is TRBV27, the J call TRBJ1-6, with D maybe TRBD1 (6 bases). V was shortened by 4 bases and J by 10 bases, with 17 bases between the two germline ends. This CDR3 has 15 residues. Per the germline V gene, CDR1 is MNHEY and CDR2 is SMNVEV (reference sequence). In DNA, the CDR3 is TGTGCCAGCAGTTACGGGGGGGCTTCGAACTCACCCCTCCACTTT. The encoded protein is CASSYGGASNSPLHF.

This clone was recorded once. V and J are TRBV29-1 and TRBJ2-5; possible D gene TRBD2, 5 bases. V shed 4 bases and J shed 5 bases, with 11 bases lying between them. This CDR3 has 12 residues. The germline V gene has CDR1 SQVTM and CDR2 ANQGSEA. Here the CDR3 reads CSVVLALETQYF. CDR3 in DNA: TGCAGCGTTGTCCTAGCCTTGGAGACCCAGTACTTC.

V gene TRBV6-5 combines with J gene TRBJ2-6; D assignment may be TRBD1 or TRBD2 (5 bases each). This CDR3 comprises 15 residues. Germline CDR1 and CDR2: MNHEY and SVGAGI. Between the trimmed V and J ends, which lost 2 bases and 0 bases, there was a span of 5 bases. The CDR3 here is CASSYGGSGANVLTF. CDR3 DNA: TGTGCCAGCAGTTACGGGGGCTCTGGGGCCAACGTCCTGACTTTC.

The chain recombines TRBV18 with TRBJ2-2, with D possibly being TRBD2 (6 bases). Looked up from germline, CDR1 is KGHSH and CDR2 is LQKENI. Trimming took 4 bases from V and 6 from J, leaving 12 bases between them. The CDR3 is made up of 14 amino acids. CDR3 sequence reads: CASSLLGRSGELFF. In DNA form, the CDR3 reads TGTGCCAGCTCACTACTCGGGAGATCCGGGGAGCTGTTTTTT.

This clone was found once. V gene TRBV9 combines with J gene TRBJ2-5, with TRBD2 matching over 11 bases. Per the germline V gene, CDR1 is SGDLS and CDR2 is YYNGEE. The CDR3 spans 16 residues. V lost 3 bases, J lost 5 bases, and 9 bases stayed unmatched. CDR3 in DNA: TGTGCCAGCAGCGGACCCGGCCTAGCGGGAGGCGAGACCCAGTACTTC. It encodes CASSGPGLAGGETQYF.

CDR3 nucleotide sequence: TGTGCCAGCAGCGTAAGTCTAGTTGGAAATGAGCAGTTCTTC. Its protein is CASSVSLVGNEQFF. The chain combines TRBV9 with TRBJ2-1; D gene ambiguous. The germline gives CDR1 SGDLS, CDR2 YYNGEE. Trimming cost V 1 base and J 7 bases, with 12 bases left between them. This CDR3 is built from 14 residues.